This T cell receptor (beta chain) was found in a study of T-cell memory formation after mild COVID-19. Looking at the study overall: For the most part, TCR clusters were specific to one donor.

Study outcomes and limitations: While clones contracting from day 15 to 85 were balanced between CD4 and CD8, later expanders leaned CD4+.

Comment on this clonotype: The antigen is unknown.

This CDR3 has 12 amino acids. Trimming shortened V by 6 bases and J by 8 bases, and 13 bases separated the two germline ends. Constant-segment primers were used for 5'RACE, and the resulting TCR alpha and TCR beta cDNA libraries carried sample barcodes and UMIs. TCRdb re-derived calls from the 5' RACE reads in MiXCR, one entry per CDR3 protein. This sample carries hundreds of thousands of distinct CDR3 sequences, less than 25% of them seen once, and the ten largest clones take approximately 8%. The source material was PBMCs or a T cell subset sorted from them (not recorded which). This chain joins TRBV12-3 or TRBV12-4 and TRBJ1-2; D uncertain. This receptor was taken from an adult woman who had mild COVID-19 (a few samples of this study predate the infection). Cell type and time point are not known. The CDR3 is CASSAASRGYTF. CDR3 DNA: TGTGCCAGCAGCGCGGCTTCAAGGGGCTACACCTTC.